This TCR beta chain was identified in a study of blood T cell repertoires in COVID-19 (dated by TCRdb to about 2020). Study-level background: The collaborator samples originated in the United States, Italy and Spain and spanned the acute and convalescent phases of COVID-19. The material from the prospective study consisted of cDNA or gDNA derived from T cells, B-cell-depleted T cells, or PBMCs. The dataset comprised deeply sampled blood TCRbeta repertoires from subjects exposed to, actively infected with, or recovered from COVID-19. The repertoires were made available in a free public database intended to serve as a resource for research on the immune response to SARS-CoV-2. Samples were obtained from the ongoing ImmuneRACE study (first 160 participants) and from 950 to 1,500 subjects provided by 6 global collaborators. A de-identified subject ID, COVID-19 status, age in years and sex were almost always included in the sample metadata. Where available, HLA class I and class II types were obtained from metadata supplied by the sample provider rather than from assay-based typing. Results the study describes overall, beyond this receptor: Clinical and demographic metadata were provided uncurated, with the amount varying by source and participant.

The immunoSEQ Assay, a bias-controlled multiplex PCR, was used to amplify TCRbeta CDR3 regions from genomic DNA. The study's processing was this. The number of nucleated cells in each sample was estimated by amplification of reference gene primers within the assay. Sequence reads were collapsed and filtered to measure the absolute abundance of every unique TCRbeta CDR3 rearrangement. For each sample, productive Simpson clonality was calculated by taking the square root of Simpson's diversity index across productive rearrangements. This is the immuneACCESS table as TCRdb keeps it, with only in-frame sequences that have V and J called. A part of the clones is gone; compared with another copy, unresolved V genes explain less than half, and the rest is unexplained. That table furnishes V, J and clone size, whereas the DNA furnished D and trimming. Within this sample are 270,000 or so clones, with roughly 85% of them counted one time only. 13% of the sample is held by the ten biggest clonotypes.

This clone showed up just a few times. There is no known antigen for this receptor. Qualities for individual bases were not recorded, and no much larger clone is one base off. Each collaborating institution followed its own protocols to collect whole blood in K2EDTA tubes. For TCRbeta analysis, collaborators shipped samples as frozen whole blood, isolated PBMCs, or DNA extracted from either of those sample types. The CDR1 and CDR2 encoded by the germline V gene (reference sequence) are LNHNV and YYDKDF. Trimming removed 6 bases from V and 4 bases from J, leaving 12 bases between the germline ends. Inclusive of the bounding cysteine and phenylalanine, the CDR3 is 14 residues long. Only CDR3 DNA is held: 42 bases, read in frame from base 1.

Input material: peripheral blood. The receptor's source is a human donor in a cohort sampled during active COVID-19. The chain links TRBV15 with TRBJ2-2; 6 matching bases give a weak D call of TRBD1. The encoded CDR3 is CATSDRKGTGELFF. The sequenced DNA is TGTGCCACCAGTGACAGGAAAGGCACCGGGGAGCTGTTTTTT.